The present T cell receptor beta chain was sequenced within a study of identical twins. General study results and limits: Invariant populations such as MAIT and iNKT cells could partly muddle zero-insertion analyses. Out-of-frame alpha sequences common to twins were enriched for low generation probability. Cross-sectional statistics, not tracking of the same donors, supported the conclusions. Whereas memory repertoires showed no such difference, abundant cord blood beta clonotypes carried fewer insertions.

TCRdb itself ran the 5' RACE reads through MiXCR, one entry per CDR3 protein. The data show about 240,000 distinct CDR3 sequences, with about 11% seen just once and over 8% held by the top ten. As for this clonotype: Its antigen is unidentified.

This CDR3 has 16 amino acids. V lost 7 bases to trimming and J lost 5 bases, with 19 bases between them. CDR1 SGHKS and CDR2 YYEKEE come from the germline V gene (reference sequence). The specimen sequenced was memory T cells sorted from blood. The chain recombines TRBV5-5 with TRBJ1-6; TRBD1 might be the D (5 bases). This clonotype was obtained from a man aged 50-59 years in good health. DNA for the CDR3: TGTGCCAGCCGCCCGGTCGGGCAGGGAAATAATTCACCCCTCCACTTT. As protein: CASRPVGQGNNSPLHF.